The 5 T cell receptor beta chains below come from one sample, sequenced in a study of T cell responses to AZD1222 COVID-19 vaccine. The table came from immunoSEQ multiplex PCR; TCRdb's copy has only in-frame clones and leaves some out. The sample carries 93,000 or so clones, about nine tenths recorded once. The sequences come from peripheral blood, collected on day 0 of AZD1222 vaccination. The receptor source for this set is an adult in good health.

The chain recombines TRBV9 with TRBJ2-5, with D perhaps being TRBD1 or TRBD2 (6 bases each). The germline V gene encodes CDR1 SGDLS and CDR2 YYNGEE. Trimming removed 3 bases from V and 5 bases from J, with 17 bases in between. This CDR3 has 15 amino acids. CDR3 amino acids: CASSAAEGGWETQYF. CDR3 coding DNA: TGTGCCAGCAGCGCAGCAGAAGGGGGGTGGGAGACCCAGTACTTC.

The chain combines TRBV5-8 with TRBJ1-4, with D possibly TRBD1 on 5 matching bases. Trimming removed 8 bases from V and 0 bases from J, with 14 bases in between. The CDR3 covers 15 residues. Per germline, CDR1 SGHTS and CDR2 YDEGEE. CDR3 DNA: TGTGCCAGTGATCTTCAGGGTTCAACTAATGAAAAACTGTTTTTT. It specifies CASDLQGSTNEKLFF.

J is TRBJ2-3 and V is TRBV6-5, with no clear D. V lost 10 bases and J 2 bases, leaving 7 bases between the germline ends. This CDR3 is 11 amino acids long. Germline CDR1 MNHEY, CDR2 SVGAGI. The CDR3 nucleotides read TGTGCCACCTTTACCACAGATACGCAGTATTTT. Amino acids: CATFTTDTQYF.

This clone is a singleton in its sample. The CDR3 loop is CASSLNGQSNNSPLHF. In DNA form, the CDR3 reads TGTGCCAGCAGCTTAAACGGACAGAGCAATAATTCACCCCTCCACTTT. The V and J genes are TRBV7-2 and TRBJ1-6; TRBD1 might be the D (6 bases). Trimming removed 2 bases from V and 5 bases from J, with 13 bases in between. This CDR3 has 16 residues. The germline V gene encodes CDR1 SGHTA and CDR2 FQGNSA. Using reference TRBV7-2 and TRBJ1-6 for the parts outside the CDR3, the full variable domain is GAGVSQSPSNKVTEKGKDVELRCDPISGHTALYWYRQSLGQGLEFLIYFQGNSAPDKSGLPSDRFSAERTGGSVSTLTIQRTQQEDSAVYLCASSLNGQSNNSPLHFGNGTRLTVT.

CDR3 protein: CASSYSFVGQNTEAFF. In DNA form, the CDR3 reads TGTGCCAGCAGTTACTCGTTCGTGGGGCAGAACACTGAAGCTTTCTTT. The chain links TRBV6-5 to TRBJ1-1; a weak D match, TRBD1 (5 bases). CDR3 length: 16 amino acids. Trimming took off 0 bases at V and 1 base at J, with 12 bases between the two ends. The germline V gene encodes CDR1 MNHEY and CDR2 SVGAGI.